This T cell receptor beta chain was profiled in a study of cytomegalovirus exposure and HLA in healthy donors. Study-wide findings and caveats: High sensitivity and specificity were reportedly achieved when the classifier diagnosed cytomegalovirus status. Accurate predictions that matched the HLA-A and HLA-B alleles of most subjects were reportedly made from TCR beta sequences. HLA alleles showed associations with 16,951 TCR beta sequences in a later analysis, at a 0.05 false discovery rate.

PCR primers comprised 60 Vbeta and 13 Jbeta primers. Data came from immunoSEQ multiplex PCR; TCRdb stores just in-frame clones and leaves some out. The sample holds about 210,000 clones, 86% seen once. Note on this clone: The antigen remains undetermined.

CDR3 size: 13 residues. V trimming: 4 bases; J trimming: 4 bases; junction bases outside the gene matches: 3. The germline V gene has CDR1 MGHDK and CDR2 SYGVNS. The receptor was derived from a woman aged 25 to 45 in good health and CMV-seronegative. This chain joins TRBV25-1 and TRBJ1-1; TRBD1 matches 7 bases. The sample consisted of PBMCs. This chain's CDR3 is CASSVPGGTEAFF. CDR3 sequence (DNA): TGTGCCAGCAGTGTTCCAGGGGGCACTGAAGCTTTCTTT.